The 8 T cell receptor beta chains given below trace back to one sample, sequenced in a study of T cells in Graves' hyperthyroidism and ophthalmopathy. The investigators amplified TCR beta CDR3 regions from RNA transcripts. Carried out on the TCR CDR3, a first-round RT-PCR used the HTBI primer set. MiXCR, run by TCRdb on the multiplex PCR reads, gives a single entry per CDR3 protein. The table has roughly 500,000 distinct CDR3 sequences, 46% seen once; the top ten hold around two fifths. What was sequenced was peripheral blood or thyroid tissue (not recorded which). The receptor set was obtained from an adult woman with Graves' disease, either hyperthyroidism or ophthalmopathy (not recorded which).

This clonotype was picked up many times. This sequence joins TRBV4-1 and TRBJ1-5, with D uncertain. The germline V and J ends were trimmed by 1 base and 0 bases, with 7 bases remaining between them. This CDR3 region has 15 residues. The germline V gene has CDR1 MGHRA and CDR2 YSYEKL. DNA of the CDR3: TGCGCCAGCAGCCAAGCTGCAGATAGCAATCAGCCCCAGCATTTT. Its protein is CASSQAADSNQPQHF.

The CDR3: CASSQGIQAGTNEKLFF. CDR3 bases: TGTGCCAGCAGCCAAGGGATACAGGCTGGGACTAATGAAAAACTGTTTTTT. The chain joins TRBV4-2 to TRBJ1-4, with D maybe TRBD1 (5 bases). Trimming stripped 1 base from V and 2 bases from J, with 14 bases between. The length of the CDR3 is 17 residues. Per the germline V gene, CDR1 is LGHNA and CDR2 is YNFKEQ.

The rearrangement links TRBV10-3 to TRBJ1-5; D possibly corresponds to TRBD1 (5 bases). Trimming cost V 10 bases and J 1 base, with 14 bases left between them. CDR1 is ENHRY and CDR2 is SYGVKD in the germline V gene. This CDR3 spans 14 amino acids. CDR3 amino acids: CATSLRDSNQPQHF. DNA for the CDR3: TGTGCCACCTCCTTGCGGGACAGCAATCAGCCCCAGCATTTT.

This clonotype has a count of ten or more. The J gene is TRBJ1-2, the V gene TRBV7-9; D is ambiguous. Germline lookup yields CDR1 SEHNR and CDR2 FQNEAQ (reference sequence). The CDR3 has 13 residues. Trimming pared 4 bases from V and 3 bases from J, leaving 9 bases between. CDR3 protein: CASSSPQYYGYTF. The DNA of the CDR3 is TGTGCCAGCAGCTCCCCACAATACTATGGCTACACCTTC. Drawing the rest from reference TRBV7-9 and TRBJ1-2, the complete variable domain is DTGVSQNPRHKITKRGQNVTFRCDPISEHNRLYWYRQTLGQGPEFLTYFQNEAQLEKSRLLSDRFSAERPKGSFSTLEIQRTEQGDSAMYLCASSSPQYYGYTFGSGTRLTVV.

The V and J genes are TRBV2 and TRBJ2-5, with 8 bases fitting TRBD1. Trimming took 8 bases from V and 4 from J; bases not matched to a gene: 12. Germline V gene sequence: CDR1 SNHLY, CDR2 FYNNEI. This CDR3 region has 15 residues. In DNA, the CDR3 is TGTGCCAGCGAGGACAGACAGGGGACGACAGAGACCCAGTACTTC. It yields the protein CASEDRQGTTETQYF.

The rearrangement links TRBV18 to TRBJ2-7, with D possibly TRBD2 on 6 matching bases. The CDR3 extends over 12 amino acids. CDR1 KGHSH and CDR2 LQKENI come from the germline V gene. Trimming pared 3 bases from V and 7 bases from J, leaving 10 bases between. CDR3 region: CASSPSGDEQYF. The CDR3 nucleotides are TGTGCCAGCTCACCTTCGGGGGATGAGCAGTACTTC.

CDR3 sequence reads: CSARGTGDNSPLHF. As DNA, the CDR3 is TGCAGTGCTAGAGGGACAGGGGATAATTCACCCCTCCACTTT. The rearrangement uses TRBV20-1 and TRBJ1-6; 9 bases are shared with TRBD1. CDR1 and CDR2 from the germline V gene are DFQATT and SNEGSKA (reference sequence). The CDR3 runs 14 residues. The trim removed 1 base at V and 5 bases at J, leaving 0 bases unmatched.

CDR3 coding DNA: TGCAGCGTTGGACAGGGGTACAATGAGCAGTACTTC. Translation: CSVGQGYNEQYF. V gene TRBV29-1 combines with J gene TRBJ2-1, with 8 bases that match TRBD1. The J call is in doubt because the DNA end fits TRBJ2-7 better. The germline CDR1 and CDR2 sequences are SQVTM and ANQGSEA. CDR3 length: 12 amino acids.